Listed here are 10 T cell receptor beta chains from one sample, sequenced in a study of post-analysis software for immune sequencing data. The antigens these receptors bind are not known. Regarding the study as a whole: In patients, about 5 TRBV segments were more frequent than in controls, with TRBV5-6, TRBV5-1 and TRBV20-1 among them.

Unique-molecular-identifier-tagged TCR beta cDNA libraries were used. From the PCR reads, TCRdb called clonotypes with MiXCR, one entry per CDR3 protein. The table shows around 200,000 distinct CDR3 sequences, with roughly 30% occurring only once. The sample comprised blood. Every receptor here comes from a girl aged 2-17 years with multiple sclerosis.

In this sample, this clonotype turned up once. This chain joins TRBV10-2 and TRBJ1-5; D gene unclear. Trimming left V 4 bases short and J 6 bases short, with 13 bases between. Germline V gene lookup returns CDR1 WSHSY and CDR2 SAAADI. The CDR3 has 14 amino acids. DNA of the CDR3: TGCGCCAGCAGTGTGTCGCGGCAGGCTCAGCCCCAGCATTTT. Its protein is CASSVSRQAQPQHF.

The CDR3 DNA reads TGCAGTGCTTTACTGGGACAGGGCCCTAATTCACCCCTCCACTTT. Residues: CSALLGQGPNSPLHF. The genes are TRBV20-1 and TRBJ1-6; 9 bases fit TRBD1. The CDR3 length is 15 residues. The V segment lost 5 bases and the J segment 6 bases; nucleotides outside the gene matches: 8. Per germline, CDR1 DFQATT and CDR2 SNEGSKA (reference sequence).

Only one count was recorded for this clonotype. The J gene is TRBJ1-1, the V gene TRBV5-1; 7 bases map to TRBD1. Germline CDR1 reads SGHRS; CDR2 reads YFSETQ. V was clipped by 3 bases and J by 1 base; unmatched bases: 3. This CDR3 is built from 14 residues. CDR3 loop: CASSSGTANTEAFF. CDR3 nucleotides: TGCGCCAGCAGCTCCGGGACAGCGAACACTGAAGCTTTCTTT.

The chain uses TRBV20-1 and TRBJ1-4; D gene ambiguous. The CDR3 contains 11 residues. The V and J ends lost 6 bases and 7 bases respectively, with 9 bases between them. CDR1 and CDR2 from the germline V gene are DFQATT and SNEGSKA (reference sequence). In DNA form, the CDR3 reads TGCAGTGCCTCACAAGGTGAAAAACTGTTTTTT. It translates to CSASQGEKLFF.

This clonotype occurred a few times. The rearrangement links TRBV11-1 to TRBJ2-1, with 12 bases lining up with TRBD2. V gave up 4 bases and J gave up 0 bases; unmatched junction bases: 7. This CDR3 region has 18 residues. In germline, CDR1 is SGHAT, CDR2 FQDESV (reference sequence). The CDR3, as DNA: TGTGCCAGCAGCTGGGCTAGCGGGGGGGGGACCTCCTACAATGAGCAGTTCTTC. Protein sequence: CASSWASGGGTSYNEQFF.

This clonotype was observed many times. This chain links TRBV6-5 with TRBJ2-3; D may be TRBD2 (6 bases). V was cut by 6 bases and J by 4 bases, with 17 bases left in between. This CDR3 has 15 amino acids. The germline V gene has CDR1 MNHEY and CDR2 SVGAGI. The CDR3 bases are TGTGCCAGCAGAGAGGGGACTCTCGGCTCAGATACGCAGTATTTT. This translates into CASREGTLGSDTQYF.

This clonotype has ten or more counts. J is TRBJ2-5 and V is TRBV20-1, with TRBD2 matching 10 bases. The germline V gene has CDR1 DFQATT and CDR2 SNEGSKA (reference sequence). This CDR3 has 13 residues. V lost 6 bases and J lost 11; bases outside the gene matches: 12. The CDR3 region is CSASSGSVLEQYF. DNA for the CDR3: TGCAGTGCCTCTAGCGGGAGTGTCCTGGAGCAGTACTTC.

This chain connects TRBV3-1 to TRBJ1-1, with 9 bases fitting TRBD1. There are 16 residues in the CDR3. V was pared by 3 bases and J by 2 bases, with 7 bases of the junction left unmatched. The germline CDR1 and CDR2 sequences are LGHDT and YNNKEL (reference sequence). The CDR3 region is CASSQSTGGANTEAFF. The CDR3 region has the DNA TGTGCCAGCAGCCAGTCCACAGGGGGCGCAAACACTGAAGCTTTCTTT.

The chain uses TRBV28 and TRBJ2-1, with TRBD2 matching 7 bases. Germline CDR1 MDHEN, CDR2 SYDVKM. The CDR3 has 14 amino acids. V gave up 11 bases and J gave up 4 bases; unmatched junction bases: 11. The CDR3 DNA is TGTGCCCTTCGAGGTAGCGGGCAATACAATGAGCAGTTCTTC. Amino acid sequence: CALRGSGQYNEQFF.

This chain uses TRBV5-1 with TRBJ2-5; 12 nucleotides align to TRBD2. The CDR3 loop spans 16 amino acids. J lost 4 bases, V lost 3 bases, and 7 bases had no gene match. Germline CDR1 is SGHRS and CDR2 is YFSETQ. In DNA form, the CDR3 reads TGCGCCAGCAGCTCGGGGGGACTAGCGGGTAGAGAGACCCAGTACTTC. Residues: CASSSGGLAGRETQYF.